This note documents a single TCR beta chain sequence. Its matching antigen is unknown. Trimming cost V 5 bases and J 4 bases, with 11 bases left between them. CDR3 length: 13 amino acids. Germline V gene lookup returns CDR1 SEHNR and CDR2 FQNEAQ (reference sequence). Sorting of CD4+ naive, central memory, regulatory and stem cell-like memory cells was performed via CD45RO/CCR7/CD25/CD127/CD95/CD27. This specimen comes from a study of beta chain features in type 1 diabetes. Study details: Over all samples combined, about 99,000,000 sorted cells were examined.

The study reverse transcribed the entire isolated RNA, so it sequenced expressed TCRB transcripts. Assay used: immunoSEQ multiplex PCR; TCRdb lists only in-frame clones, some missing. Altogether 280,000 or so clones are present, about 15% being singletons, with the ten largest covering less than 0.02%. Study-level findings and limits: Within patients, naive, central memory and Treg TCRB repertoires seemed more similar than within healthy donors. When Type 1 diabetes patients were examined, their TCRB CDR3s proved moderately but significantly shorter in all four CD4+ subsets. Although PCR might favor shorter templates, it would do so equally in patients and controls.

The rearrangement links TRBV7-9 to TRBJ2-5; D not certain. This TCR was recovered from a man between 18 and 35 years old with type 1 diabetes. The sequenced sample consisted of naive CD4+ T cells from blood. The CDR3, as DNA: TGTGCCAGCAGCCCCTTATCGGGAGAGACCCAGTACTTC. Amino acid sequence: CASSPLSGETQYF.